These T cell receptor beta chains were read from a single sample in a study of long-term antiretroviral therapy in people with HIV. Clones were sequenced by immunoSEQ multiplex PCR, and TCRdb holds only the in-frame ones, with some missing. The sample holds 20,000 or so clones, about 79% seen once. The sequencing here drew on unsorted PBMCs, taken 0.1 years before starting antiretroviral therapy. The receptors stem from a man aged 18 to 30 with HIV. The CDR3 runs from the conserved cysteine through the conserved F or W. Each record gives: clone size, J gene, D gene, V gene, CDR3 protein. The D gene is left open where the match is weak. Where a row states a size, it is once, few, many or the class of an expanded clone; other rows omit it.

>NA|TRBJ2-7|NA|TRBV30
CAWSLGEQYF
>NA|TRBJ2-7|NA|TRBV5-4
CASSLELGGRGEQYF
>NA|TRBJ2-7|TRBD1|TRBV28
CASKPGQGLIFGYEQYF
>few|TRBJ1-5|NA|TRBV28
CASSAPSSNQPQHF
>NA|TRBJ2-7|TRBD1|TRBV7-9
CASSSPDRATEQYF
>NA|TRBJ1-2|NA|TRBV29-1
CSVPLGVNYGYTF
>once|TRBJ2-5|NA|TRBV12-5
CASALLGNQETQYF
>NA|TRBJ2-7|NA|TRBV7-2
CASSDPPEDEQYF
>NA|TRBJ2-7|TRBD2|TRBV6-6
CASSYREVGEQYF
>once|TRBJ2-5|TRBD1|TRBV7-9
CASSPRQGETQYF